This passage covers 5 T cell receptor beta chains from one sample sequenced in a study of immune evolution from preneoplasia to lung adenocarcinoma. Assay used: immunoSEQ multiplex PCR; TCRdb lists only in-frame clones, some missing. The table has several thousand clones, roughly 77% seen once; the top ten hold around 7%. The material sequenced was FFPE lung adenocarcinoma in situ tissue. These TCRs come from a person aged 55-80 years with lung adenocarcinoma.

This clone is large. The chain carries TRBV6-1 and TRBJ1-2, with a weak D call TRBD1 (5 bases). In germline, CDR1 is MNHNS, CDR2 SASEGT. Trimming stripped 1 base from V and 4 bases from J, with 7 bases between. CDR3 size: 13 residues. CDR3 nucleotides: TGTGCCAGCAGTGAAGAGGGGATCTATGGCTACACCTTC. This sequence encodes CASSEEGIYGYTF.

The chain joins TRBV6-6 to TRBJ2-7, with a weak D call TRBD1 (5 bases). The germline V gene has CDR1 MNHNY and CDR2 SVGAGI (reference sequence). The V end was cut by 0 bases, the J end by 3 bases, with 15 bases between. The CDR3 extends over 16 amino acids. CDR3 amino acids: CASSYSAGLSHYEQYF. For the CDR3, the DNA is TGTGCCAGCAGTTACTCCGCAGGGCTATCACACTACGAGCAGTACTTC.

The chain employs TRBV6-6 and TRBJ2-3; TRBD1 aligns across 7 bases. Germline assignment: CDR1 MNHNY and CDR2 SVGAGI (reference sequence). V was clipped by 7 bases and J by 0 bases; unmatched bases: 7. This CDR3 is built from 15 residues. CDR3 sequence: CASIWDSKSTDTQYF. CDR3 bases: TGTGCCAGCATATGGGACAGCAAAAGCACAGATACGCAGTATTTT.

This clone occurred a few times. This chain's CDR3 is CASSLAPGQGPEAFF. In DNA, the CDR3 is TGCGCCAGCAGCTTGGCCCCGGGACAGGGCCCTGAAGCTTTCTTT. This chain joins TRBV5-1 and TRBJ1-1; 9 bases are shared with TRBD1. CDR3 size: 15 residues. V lost 0 bases to trimming and J lost 6 bases; unmatched junction nucleotides: 6. Germline V gene lookup returns CDR1 SGHRS and CDR2 YFSETQ.

The chain joins TRBV2 to TRBJ1-5, with D unresolved. Germline-derived CDR1 and CDR2 are SNHLY and FYNNEI. Trimming cost V 7 bases and J 6 bases, with 13 bases left between them. CDR3 size: 13 residues. The CDR3 spells CASILEWGQPQHF. The CDR3 coding sequence is TGTGCCAGCATCCTCGAGTGGGGTCAGCCCCAGCATTTT.